The rows below give T cell receptor beta chains drawn from one sample of a study of T cell repertoires in cytomegalovirus infection. TCRdb fed the reads into MiXCR, producing one record per CDR3 protein. Among about 260,000 distinct CDR3 sequences, approximately 15% were seen once, and the ten largest hold roughly 8.9%. Sequenced sample: PBMCs. Receptors were obtained from a human donor in good health (CMV status not recorded). Some clones in this sample may be carry-over from other donors' samples. Both conserved end residues are part of each CDR3. A D gene is named only where the DNA matches it firmly. Expanded clones are given a class, and other clones once, few, many or no size at all.

V gene	D gene	CDR3 length	clone size	J gene	CDR3 protein	CDR3 DNA
TRBV10-3	TRBD1	15	few	TRBJ1-1	CAIRRTGAENTEAFF	TGTGCCATCAGACGGACAGGGGCGGAAAACACTGAAGCTTTCTTT
TRBV28	TRBD1	18	.	TRBJ1-4	CASSNRDRAWATNEKLFF	TGTGCCAGCAGCAACCGGGACAGGGCTTGGGCAACTAATGAAAAACTGTTTTTT
TRBV7-2	TRBD1	14	many	TRBJ1-1	CASSKQGGNTEAFF	TGTGCCAGCAGCAAACAGGGGGGGAACACTGAAGCTTTCTTT
TRBV28	TRBD1	16	medium-sized	TRBJ1-5	CASTPADRASNQPQHF	TGTGCCAGCACCCCAGCGGACAGGGCTAGCAATCAGCCCCAGCATTTT
TRBV12-3/TRBV12-4	.	13	many	TRBJ1-2	CASSLKRDYGYTF	TGTGCCAGCAGTTTGAAACGGGACTATGGCTACACCTTC
TRBV19	.	13	few	TRBJ1-5	CASSMGGNQPQHF	TGTGCCAGTAGTATGGGTGGGAATCAGCCCCAGCATTTT
TRBV11-2	.	15	many	TRBJ1-1	CASSFTDSDYTEAFF	TGTGCCAGCAGCTTCACAGACAGTGATTACACTGAAGCTTTCTTT
TRBV7-9	TRBD1	16	many	TRBJ1-1	CASSSPPGGRDTEAFF	TGTGCCAGCAGTTCACCTCCAGGGGGTCGGGACACTGAAGCTTTCTTT
TRBV7-3	TRBD2	15	few	TRBJ2-7	CASSPGGVDTYEQYF	TGTGCCAGCAGCCCGGGGGGTGTAGACACCTACGAGCAGTACTTC
TRBV6-4	TRBD2	15	.	TRBJ2-1	CASSATGTRFYEQFF	TGTGCCAGCAGTGCGACCGGGACTAGGTTCTATGAGCAGTTCTTC
TRBV28	TRBD1	14	many	TRBJ1-2	CASTSTGIVYGYTF	TGTGCCAGCACTTCGACAGGGATCGTCTATGGCTACACCTTC
TRBV7-2	.	14	few	TRBJ2-5	CASRRQGGQETQYF	TGTGCCAGCAGGAGACAGGGAGGTCAAGAGACCCAGTACTTC
TRBV4-2	.	17	few	TRBJ2-1	CASSQESPQGSYNEQFF	TGTGCCAGCAGCCAAGAAAGTCCACAGGGATCCTACAATGAGCAGTTCTTC
TRBV5-5	TRBD1	17	few	TRBJ1-5	CASSFRDRENSNQPQHF	TGTGCCAGCAGCTTCCGGGACAGGGAGAATAGCAATCAGCCCCAGCATTTT
TRBV10-3	.	15	few	TRBJ1-1	CAIRRDGSMNTEAFF	TGTGCCATCAGGCGGGATGGATCGATGAACACTGAAGCTTTCTTT
TRBV28	.	11	few	TRBJ2-1	CASIGLNEQFF	TGTGCCAGCATAGGGTTGAATGAGCAGTTCTTC
TRBV5-4	.	14	few	TRBJ1-4	CASSGTAVGEKLFF	TGTGCCAGCAGCGGAACAGCCGTAGGTGAAAAACTGTTTTTT
TRBV20-1	TRBD1	13	.	TRBJ2-7	CSAVRDSTYEQYF	TGCAGTGCTGTCCGGGACAGTACCTACGAGCAGTACTTC
TRBV10-3	TRBD2	15	many	TRBJ2-3	CAISTSGGYTDTQYF	TGTGCCATCAGTACTAGCGGGGGATACACAGATACGCAGTATTTT
TRBV2	.	13	.	TRBJ2-1	CASRVLANNEQFF	TGTGCCAGCAGGGTGCTAGCGAACAATGAGCAGTTCTTC
TRBV10-1	TRBD2	16	few	TRBJ2-1	CASSESTSGNDDEQFF	TGCGCCAGCAGTGAGTCGACTAGCGGGAACGACGATGAGCAGTTCTTC
TRBV10-3	.	14	.	TRBJ2-7	CATCPTGTSYEQYF	TGTGCCACTTGCCCTACCGGGACGTCCTACGAGCAGTACTTC
TRBV5-1	TRBD2	15	.	TRBJ2-1	CASSSGTSGANEQFF	TGCGCCAGCAGCTCCGGGACTAGCGGGGCCAATGAGCAGTTCTTC
TRBV20-1	.	14	few	TRBJ1-5	CSARTVNSGQPQHF	TGCAGTGCTCGGACTGTAAATAGCGGTCAGCCCCAGCATTTT
TRBV12-3/TRBV12-4	.	12	.	TRBJ2-1	CASSLGAREQFF	TGTGCCAGCAGTTTAGGAGCGCGTGAGCAGTTCTTC
TRBV7-3	TRBD2	15	many	TRBJ2-5	CASSLGSGGLETQYF	TGTGCCAGCAGCTTAGGGTCGGGGGGGCTGGAGACCCAGTACTTC